The 5 T cell receptor beta chains below were found in one sample sequenced in a study of cytomegalovirus exposure and HLA in healthy donors. Use of 60 Vbeta and 13 Jbeta primers characterized the PCR. The repertoire was sequenced with immunoSEQ multiplex PCR; TCRdb's copy has only in-frame clones and lacks some. Among some 56,000 clones listed, about four fifths were seen once. The sequenced material came from PBMCs. These TCRs come from a woman in her forties in good health and CMV-seronegative.

This clone was counted a few times. This sequence joins TRBV27 and TRBJ1-5; D is possibly TRBD1 (6 bases). Looked up from germline, CDR1 is MNHEY and CDR2 is SMNVEV (reference sequence). Between the trimmed V and J ends, which lost 5 bases and 0 bases, there was a span of 17 bases. The CDR3 consists of 17 residues. CDR3 in DNA: TGTGCCAGCAGTACCCTGAAACAGGGAAATAGCAATCAGCCCCAGCATTTT. Its translation is CASSTLKQGNSNQPQHF.

This chain joins TRBV5-1 and TRBJ2-7; D uncertain. The V end lost 4 bases, the J end lost 2 bases, and 16 bases lay between the germline ends. The CDR3 is 15 residues long. CDR1 and CDR2 (germline): SGHRS, YFSETQ. The CDR3 spells CASSTTQPNTYEQYF. The CDR3 DNA sequence: TGCGCCAGCAGCACTACTCAGCCAAATACCTACGAGCAGTACTTC.

The chain combines TRBV7-8 with TRBJ2-1; no firm D call. Germline CDR1 reads SGHVS; CDR2 reads FQNEAQ. The CDR3 runs to 16 residues. V was cut by 7 bases and J by 6 bases, with 22 bases left in between. The CDR3 DNA sequence: TGTGCCAGCAAAGATAAGTTAGCCGCTGGTGGCAATGAGCAGTTCTTC. Amino acid sequence: CASKDKLAAGGNEQFF.

This chain links TRBV19 with TRBJ1-1, with D perhaps matching TRBD1 (6 bases). CDR1 and CDR2 (germline): LNHDA, SQIVND (reference sequence). V was cut by 7 bases and J by 5 bases, with 20 bases left in between. The CDR3 has 15 residues. The CDR3 loop is CASTSTAGAGTEAFF. CDR3 nucleotide sequence: TGTGCCAGTACCTCCACCGCGGGGGCCGGGACTGAAGCTTTCTTT. Full variable domain (missing parts from reference TRBV19 and TRBJ1-1): DGGITQSPKYLFRKEGQNVTLSCEQNLNHDAMYWYRQDPGQGLRLIYYSQIVNDFQKGDIAEGYSVSREKKESFPLTVTSAQKNPTAFYLCASTSTAGAGTEAFFGQGTRLTVV.

V gene TRBV19 combines with J gene TRBJ1-5; D might be TRBD1 (6 bases). CDR3 length: 18 amino acids. With 2 bases removed from V and 7 bases from J, the gap between germline ends came to 24 bases. From germline, CDR1 is LNHDA and CDR2 SQIVND (reference sequence). CDR3 amino acids: CASSIPWPRTGSRQPQHF. CDR3 DNA sequence: TGTGCCAGTAGTATACCCTGGCCCAGAACAGGGTCCAGGCAGCCCCAGCATTTT.